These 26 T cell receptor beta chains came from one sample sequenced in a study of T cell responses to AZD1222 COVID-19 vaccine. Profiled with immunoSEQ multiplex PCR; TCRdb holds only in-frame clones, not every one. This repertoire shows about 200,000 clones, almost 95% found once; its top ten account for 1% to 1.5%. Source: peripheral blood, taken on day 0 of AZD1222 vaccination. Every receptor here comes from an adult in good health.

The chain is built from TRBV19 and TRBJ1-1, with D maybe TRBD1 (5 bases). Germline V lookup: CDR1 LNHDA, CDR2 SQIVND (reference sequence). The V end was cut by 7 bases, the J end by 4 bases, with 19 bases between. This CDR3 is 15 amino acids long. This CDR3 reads CASKRQGMGSTEAFF. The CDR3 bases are TGTGCCAGTAAGAGGCAGGGAATGGGTAGCACTGAAGCTTTCTTT.

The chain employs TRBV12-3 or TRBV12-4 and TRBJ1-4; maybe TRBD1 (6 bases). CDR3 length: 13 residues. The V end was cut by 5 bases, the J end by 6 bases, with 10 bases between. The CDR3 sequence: CASSRTVYEKLFF. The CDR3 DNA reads TGTGCCAGCAGTCGGACAGTCTATGAAAAACTGTTTTTT.

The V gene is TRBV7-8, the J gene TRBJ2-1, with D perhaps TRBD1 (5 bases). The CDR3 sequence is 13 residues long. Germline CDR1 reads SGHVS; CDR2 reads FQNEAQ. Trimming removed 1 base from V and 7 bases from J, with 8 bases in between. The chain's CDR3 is CASSLDRGNEQFF. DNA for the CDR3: TGTGCCAGCAGCTTAGATAGGGGTAATGAGCAGTTCTTC.

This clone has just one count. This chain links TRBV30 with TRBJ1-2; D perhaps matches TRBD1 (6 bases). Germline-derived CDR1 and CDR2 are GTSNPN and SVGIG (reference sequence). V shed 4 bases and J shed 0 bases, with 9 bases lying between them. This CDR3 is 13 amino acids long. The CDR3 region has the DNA TGTGCCTGGACAGGGGCCTCTAACTATGGCTACACCTTC. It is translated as CAWTGASNYGYTF.

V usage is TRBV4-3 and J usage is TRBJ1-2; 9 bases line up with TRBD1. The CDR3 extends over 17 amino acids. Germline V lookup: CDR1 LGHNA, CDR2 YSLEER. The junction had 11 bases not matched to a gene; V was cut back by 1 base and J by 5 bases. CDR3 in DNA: TGCGCCAGCAGCCAAGCTCCACAGGGGGCAGGAGAGTATGGCTACACCTTC. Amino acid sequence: CASSQAPQGAGEYGYTF.

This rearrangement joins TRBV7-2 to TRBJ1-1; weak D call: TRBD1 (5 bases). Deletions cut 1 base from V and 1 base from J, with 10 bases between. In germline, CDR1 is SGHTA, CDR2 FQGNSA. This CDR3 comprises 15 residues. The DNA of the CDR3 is TGTGCCAGCAGCTTAGTAGGCGGGGGGAACACTGAAGCTTTCTTT. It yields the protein CASSLVGGGNTEAFF.

Here the CDR3 reads CASSDLEYNEQFF. The CDR3 DNA reads TGTGCCAGCAGTGATCTCGAGTACAATGAGCAGTTCTTC. V and J are TRBV6-4 and TRBJ2-1; D not certain. Germline V gene lookup returns CDR1 MRHNA and CDR2 SNTAGT. V gave up 3 bases and J gave up 4 bases, with 7 bases separating them. The CDR3 runs 13 residues.

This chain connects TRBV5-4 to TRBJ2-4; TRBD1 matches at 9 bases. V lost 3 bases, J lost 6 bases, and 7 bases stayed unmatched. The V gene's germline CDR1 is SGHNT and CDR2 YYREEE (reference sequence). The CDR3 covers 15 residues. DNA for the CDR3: TGTGCCAGCAGCTCTGGGGGACAGGGCATAAACATTCAGTACTTC. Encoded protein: CASSSGGQGINIQYF.

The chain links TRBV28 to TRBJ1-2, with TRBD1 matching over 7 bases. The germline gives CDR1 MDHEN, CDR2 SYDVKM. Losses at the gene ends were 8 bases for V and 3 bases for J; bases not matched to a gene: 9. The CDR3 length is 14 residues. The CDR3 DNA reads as TGTGCCAGCGGGGGACAGCCCTATTACTATGGCTACACCTTC. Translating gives CASGGQPYYYGYTF.

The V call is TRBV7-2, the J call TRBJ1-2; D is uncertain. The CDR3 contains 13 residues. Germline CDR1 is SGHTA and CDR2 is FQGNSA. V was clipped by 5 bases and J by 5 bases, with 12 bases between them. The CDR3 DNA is TGTGCCAGCAGCCTCTCGGGCGGTTATGGCTACACCTTC. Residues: CASSLSGGYGYTF.

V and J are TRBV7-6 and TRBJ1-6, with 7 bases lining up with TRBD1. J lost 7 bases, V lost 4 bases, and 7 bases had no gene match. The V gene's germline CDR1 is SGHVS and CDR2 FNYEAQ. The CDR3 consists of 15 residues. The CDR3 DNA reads TGTGCCAGCAGCTCATCCGGGACAGCAAATTCACCCCTCCACTTT. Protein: CASSSSGTANSPLHF.

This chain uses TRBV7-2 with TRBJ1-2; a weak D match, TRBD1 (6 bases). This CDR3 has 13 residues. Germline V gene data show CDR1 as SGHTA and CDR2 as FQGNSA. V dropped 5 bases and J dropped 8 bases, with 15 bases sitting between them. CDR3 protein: CASSKDRFGGYTF. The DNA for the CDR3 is TGTGCCAGCAGCAAAGACAGGTTCGGGGGCTACACCTTC.

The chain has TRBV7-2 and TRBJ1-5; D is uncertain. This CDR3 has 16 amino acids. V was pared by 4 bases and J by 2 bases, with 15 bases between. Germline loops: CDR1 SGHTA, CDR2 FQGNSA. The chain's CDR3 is CASSSPPGFGNQPQHF. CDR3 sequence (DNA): TGTGCCAGCAGCTCCCCCCCCGGGTTTGGCAATCAGCCCCAGCATTTT.

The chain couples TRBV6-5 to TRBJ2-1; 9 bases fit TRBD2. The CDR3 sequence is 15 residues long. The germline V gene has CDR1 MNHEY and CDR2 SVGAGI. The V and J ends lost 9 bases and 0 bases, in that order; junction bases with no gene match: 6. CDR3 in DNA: TGTGCCAGTTCTATGCGGGGGGGCTCCTACAATGAGCAGTTCTTC. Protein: CASSMRGGSYNEQFF.

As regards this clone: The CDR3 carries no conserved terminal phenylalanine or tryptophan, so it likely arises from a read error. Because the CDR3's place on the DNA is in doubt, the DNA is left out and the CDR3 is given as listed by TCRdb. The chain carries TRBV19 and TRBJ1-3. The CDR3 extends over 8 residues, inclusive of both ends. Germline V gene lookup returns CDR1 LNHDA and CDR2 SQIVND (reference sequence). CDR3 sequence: CASIHQTC.

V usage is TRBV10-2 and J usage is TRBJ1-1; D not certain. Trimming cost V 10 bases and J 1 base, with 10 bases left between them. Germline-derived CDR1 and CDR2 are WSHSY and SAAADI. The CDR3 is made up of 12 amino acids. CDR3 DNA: TGCGCCACCACCTCCAGGAACACTGAAGCTTTCTTT. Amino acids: CATTSRNTEAFF.

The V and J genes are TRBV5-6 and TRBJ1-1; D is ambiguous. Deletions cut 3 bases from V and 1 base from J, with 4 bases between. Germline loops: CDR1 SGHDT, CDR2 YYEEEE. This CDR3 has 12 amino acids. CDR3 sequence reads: CASSSRNTEAFF. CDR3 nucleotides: TGTGCCAGCAGCTCAAGGAACACTGAAGCTTTCTTT.

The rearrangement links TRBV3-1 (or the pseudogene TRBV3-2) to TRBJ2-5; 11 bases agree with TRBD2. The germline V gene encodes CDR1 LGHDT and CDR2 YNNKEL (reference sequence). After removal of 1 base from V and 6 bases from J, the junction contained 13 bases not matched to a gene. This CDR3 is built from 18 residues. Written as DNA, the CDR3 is TGTGCCAGCAGCCAAGGTGGTTCTAGCGGGGGGCTAGGGAAGACCCAGTACTTC. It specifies CASSQGGSSGGLGKTQYF.

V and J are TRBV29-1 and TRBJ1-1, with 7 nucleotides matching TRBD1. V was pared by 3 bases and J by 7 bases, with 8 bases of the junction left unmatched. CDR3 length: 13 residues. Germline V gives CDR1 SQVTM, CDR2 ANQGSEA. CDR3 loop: CSVDPDRTGEAFF. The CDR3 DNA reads TGCAGCGTTGATCCGGACAGGACAGGTGAAGCTTTCTTT.

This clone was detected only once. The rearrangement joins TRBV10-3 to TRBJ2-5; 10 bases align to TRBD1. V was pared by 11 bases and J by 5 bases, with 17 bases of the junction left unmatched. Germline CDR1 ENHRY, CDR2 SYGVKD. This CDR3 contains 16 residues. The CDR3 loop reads CAGRPGQGLGRETQYF. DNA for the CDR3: TGTGCCGGCCGACCGGGACAGGGGTTAGGTAGGGAGACCCAGTACTTC.

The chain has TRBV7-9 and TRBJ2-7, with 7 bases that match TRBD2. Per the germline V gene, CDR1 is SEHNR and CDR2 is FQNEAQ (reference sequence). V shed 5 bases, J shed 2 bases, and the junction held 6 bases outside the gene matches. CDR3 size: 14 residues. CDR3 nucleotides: TGTGCCAGCAGCCCCGAGGGAGGGCCCTACGAGCAGTACTTC. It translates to CASSPEGGPYEQYF.

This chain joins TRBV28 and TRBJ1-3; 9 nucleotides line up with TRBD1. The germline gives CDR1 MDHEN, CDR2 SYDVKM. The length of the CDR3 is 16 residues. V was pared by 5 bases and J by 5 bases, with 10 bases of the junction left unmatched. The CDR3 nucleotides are TGTGCCAGCAGTCCCACAGGGGGCGCAGATAGAAACACCATATATTTT. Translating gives CASSPTGGADRNTIYF.

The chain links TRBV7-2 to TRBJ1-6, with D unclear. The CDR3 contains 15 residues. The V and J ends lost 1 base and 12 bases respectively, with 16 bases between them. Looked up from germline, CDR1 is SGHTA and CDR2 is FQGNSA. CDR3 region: CASSLGGEAGQPLHF. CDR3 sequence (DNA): TGTGCCAGCAGCTTAGGGGGAGAGGCAGGCCAACCCCTCCACTTT.

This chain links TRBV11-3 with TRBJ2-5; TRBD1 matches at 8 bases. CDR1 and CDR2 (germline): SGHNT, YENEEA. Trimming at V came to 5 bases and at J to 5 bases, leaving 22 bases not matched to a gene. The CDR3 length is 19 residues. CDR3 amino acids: CASSPGGLSGQGLVETQYF. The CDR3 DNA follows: TGTGCCAGCAGCCCTGGGGGCCTAAGCGGACAGGGTCTGGTCGAGACCCAGTACTTC.

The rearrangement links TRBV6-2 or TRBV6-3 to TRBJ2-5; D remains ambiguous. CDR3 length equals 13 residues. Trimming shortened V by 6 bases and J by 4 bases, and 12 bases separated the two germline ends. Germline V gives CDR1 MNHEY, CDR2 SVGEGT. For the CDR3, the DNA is TGTGCCAGCAGACCTTATCCCCGAGAGACCCAGTACTTC. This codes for CASRPYPRETQYF.

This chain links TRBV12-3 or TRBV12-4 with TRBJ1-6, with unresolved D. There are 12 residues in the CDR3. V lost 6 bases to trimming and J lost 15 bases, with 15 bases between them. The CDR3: CASRSQGTVLHF. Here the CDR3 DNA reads TGTGCCAGCAGGTCGCAAGGAACGGTCCTCCACTTT.